The 20 T cell receptor beta chains presented below share a single source sample, sequenced in a study of PD-L1 blockade in urothelial cancer. TCRdb's table, derived via immunoSEQ multiplex PCR, lists solely in-frame clones and lacks some. The sample shows tens of thousands of clones, 82% of them seen only once. Specimen: PBMCs, collected around atezolizumab (anti-PD-L1) treatment. The source is a man aged 60 to 69 with urothelial cancer.

The gene calls are TRBV5-1 and TRBJ2-7, with a weak D call TRBD1 (6 bases). V was cut by 4 bases and J by 0 bases, with 20 bases left in between. CDR1 and CDR2 (germline): SGHRS, YFSETQ. The CDR3 covers 17 residues. CDR3: CASSKDLTQGYSYEQYF. In DNA, the CDR3 is TGCGCCAGCAGCAAGGACTTAACCCAGGGGTACTCCTACGAGCAGTACTTC. Combining the CDR3 with reference TRBV5-1 and TRBJ2-7 gives the whole variable domain KAGVTQTPRYLIKTRGQQVTLSCSPISGHRSVSWYQQTPGQGLQFLFEYFSETQRNKGNFPGRFSGRQFSNSRSEMNVSTLELGDSALYLCASSKDLTQGYSYEQYFGPGTRLTVT.

The genes are TRBV5-1 and TRBJ2-1; 9 bases match TRBD2. The V gene's germline CDR1 is SGHRS and CDR2 YFSETQ. Trimming cost V 4 bases and J 12 bases; bases outside gene matches: 20. CDR3 length: 17 residues. The chain's CDR3 is CASSVDPIGTSSIGQFF. The CDR3 DNA sequence: TGCGCCAGCAGCGTTGACCCCATTGGGACTAGCTCCATAGGGCAGTTCTTC.

This sequence joins TRBV28 and TRBJ2-1; a possible D gene is TRBD2 (5 bases). Germline V gene data show CDR1 as MDHEN and CDR2 as SYDVKM. V was trimmed by 4 bases and J by 0 bases, leaving 13 bases between them. The CDR3 covers 16 residues. The CDR3 is CASSSHGVSSYNEQFF. CDR3 DNA sequence: TGTGCCAGCAGTTCTCACGGGGTCAGCTCCTACAATGAGCAGTTCTTC.

The table lists this clone with a few counts. In nucleotides, the CDR3 is TGTGCCAGCAGTTTATTGGGGGCGGGGGGCCATCAAGAGACCCAGTACTTC. Protein sequence: CASSLLGAGGHQETQYF. The rearrangement links TRBV28 to TRBJ2-5, with TRBD2 matching 8 bases. V lost 1 base, J lost 2 bases, and 9 bases stayed unmatched. This CDR3 is built from 17 residues. CDR1 and CDR2 from the germline V gene are MDHEN and SYDVKM.

This clone was counted between two and nine times. The chain recombines TRBV19 with TRBJ2-2; D unclear. Germline V CDR1 and CDR2: LNHDA, SQIVND (reference sequence). V shed 3 bases and J shed 1 base, with 9 bases lying between them. The CDR3 extends over 15 amino acids. The CDR3 DNA follows: TGTGCCAGTAGTATCCACTCGCGGAACACCGGGGAGCTGTTTTTT. Translated, it gives CASSIHSRNTGELFF. The full variable domain, completed using reference TRBV19 and TRBJ2-2, is DGGITQSPKYLFRKEGQNVTLSCEQNLNHDAMYWYRQDPGQGLRLIYYSQIVNDFQKGDIAEGYSVSREKKESFPLTVTSAQKNPTAFYLCASSIHSRNTGELFFGEGSRLTVL.

The chain carries TRBV6-4 and TRBJ1-2, with TRBD1 as a possible D gene (5 bases). The CDR3 runs to 13 residues. From germline, CDR1 is MRHNA and CDR2 SNTAGT. Trimming removed 2 bases from V and 7 bases from J, with 11 bases in between. This chain's CDR3 is CASSDPRRGGYTF. The CDR3 bases are TGTGCCAGCAGTGACCCCCGAAGGGGTGGCTACACCTTC.

This chain uses TRBV18 with TRBJ2-3; no definite D call. The V end lost 2 bases, the J end lost 6 bases, and 9 bases lay between the germline ends. CDR3 size: 13 residues. The germline CDR1 and CDR2 sequences are KGHSH and LQKENI. CDR3 DNA: TGTGCCAGCTCACCAGGCCAACCCGATACGCAGTATTTT. This gives the protein CASSPGQPDTQYF.

CDR3 sequence (DNA): TGTGCCTGGAGCGGGATTCTCGCCTACGAGCAGTACTTC. It yields the protein CAWSGILAYEQYF. The rearrangement joins TRBV30 to TRBJ2-7, with D perhaps matching TRBD2 (5 bases). Germline V gene lookup returns CDR1 GTSNPN and CDR2 SVGIG (reference sequence). The CDR3 has 13 residues. V was trimmed by 3 bases and J by 2 bases, leaving 11 bases between them. The variable domain in full, with the rest retrieved from reference TRBV30 and TRBJ2-7, is SQTIHQWPATLVQPVGSPLSLECTVEGTSNPNLYWYRQAAGRGLQLLFYSVGIGQISSEVPQNLSASRPQDRQFILSSKKLLLSDSGFYLCAWSGILAYEQYFGPGTRLTVT.

This clone is medium-sized (0.01 to 0.1%) in the sample. The chain recombines TRBV11-2 with TRBJ2-2; maybe TRBD1 (6 bases). The V gene's germline CDR1 is SGHAT and CDR2 FQNNGV. V dropped 5 bases and J dropped 9 bases, with 10 bases sitting between them. This CDR3 has 12 amino acids. For the CDR3, the DNA is TGTGCCAGCAGCGAACAGGGTCGGGAGCTGTTTTTT. It is translated as CASSEQGRELFF. Full variable domain (rest looked up from reference TRBV11-2 and TRBJ2-2): EAGVAQSPRYKIIEKRQSVAFWCNPISGHATLYWYQQILGQGPKLLIQFQNNGVVDDSQLPKDRFSAERLKGVDSTLKIQPAKLEDSAVYLCASSEQGRELFFGEGSRLTVL.

This clone was found a few times. The rearrangement uses TRBV6-5 and TRBJ1-5, with TRBD1 identical over 7 bases. Germline trimming cut 6 bases from V and 9 bases from J; bases unmatched to any gene: 11. Per the germline V gene, CDR1 is MNHEY and CDR2 is SVGAGI. The CDR3 covers 14 residues. CDR3 bases: TGTGCCAGCAGCACAGGGACAGCCGCCGGGCCCCAGCATTTT. This codes for CASSTGTAAGPQHF.

The rearrangement links TRBV11-2 to TRBJ2-5; TRBD2 matches 9 bases. Per the germline V gene, CDR1 is SGHAT and CDR2 is FQNNGV. Trimming removed 5 bases from V and 5 bases from J; junction bases left unmatched: 9. The CDR3 has 15 amino acids. The CDR3 DNA follows: TGTGCCAGCAGCCGACCAAGCGGGGGGCATGAGACCCAGTACTTC. This codes for CASSRPSGGHETQYF.

The chain employs TRBV5-6 and TRBJ2-7; D is uncertain. Trimming cost V 1 base and J 3 bases, with 14 bases left between them. There are 15 residues in the CDR3. Germline V gene sequence: CDR1 SGHDT, CDR2 YYEEEE. As DNA, the CDR3 is TGTGCCAGCAGCTTGTGGTCACTCACTCACTACGAGCAGTACTTC. Amino acid sequence: CASSLWSLTHYEQYF.

The genes are TRBV6-1 and TRBJ1-6; D ambiguous. Trimming left V 1 base short and J 13 bases short, with 11 bases between. The CDR3 is made up of 13 amino acids. Per germline, CDR1 MNHNS and CDR2 SASEGT. The CDR3 reads CASSEGRTGPLHF. For the CDR3, the DNA is TGTGCCAGCAGTGAAGGACGAACCGGGCCCCTCCACTTT.

This chain joins TRBV5-8 and TRBJ1-4, with TRBD1 matching over 8 bases. Germline-derived CDR1 and CDR2 are SGHTS and YDEGEE. Trimming cost V 0 bases and J 7 bases; bases outside gene matches: 11. The CDR3 covers 17 residues. CDR3 DNA: TGTGCCAGCAGCTTGGTCAGGGGGCAACCGAGTCGTGAAAAACTGTTTTTT. It encodes CASSLVRGQPSREKLFF.

The V gene is TRBV5-1, the J gene TRBJ2-5; no firm D call. With 2 bases removed from V and 0 bases from J, the gap between germline ends came to 8 bases. This CDR3 contains 14 residues. Germline assignment: CDR1 SGHRS and CDR2 YFSETQ. CDR3 in amino acids: CASSFLQDQETQYF. The CDR3 DNA follows: TGCGCCAGCAGCTTTCTCCAGGACCAAGAGACCCAGTACTTC.

The J gene is TRBJ2-7, the V gene TRBV13; TRBD2 agrees at 7 bases. The germline V gene has CDR1 PRHDT and CDR2 FYEKMQ (reference sequence). This CDR3 spans 14 amino acids. Losses at the gene ends were 5 bases for V and 6 bases for J; bases not matched to a gene: 10. The CDR3 is CASSLAWEGSEQYF. Written as DNA, the CDR3 is TGTGCCAGCAGCCTGGCTTGGGAGGGCAGCGAGCAGTACTTC.

The chain uses TRBV5-8 and TRBJ2-3, with 13 nucleotides matching TRBD2. Germline-derived CDR1 and CDR2 are SGHTS and YDEGEE. J gave up 6 bases and V 4 bases, and 14 bases lay outside the gene matches. This CDR3 contains 18 residues. The CDR3 is CASSLTSGGRFLVDTQYF. CDR3 sequence (DNA): TGTGCCAGCAGCCTGACTAGCGGGGGGAGGTTTTTGGTGGATACGCAGTATTTT.

V is TRBV19 and J is TRBJ1-5, with D possibly being TRBD1 (6 bases). The CDR3 is 14 residues long. Germline V gene sequence: CDR1 LNHDA, CDR2 SQIVND (reference sequence). With 6 bases removed from V and 0 bases from J, the gap between germline ends came to 9 bases. CDR3 DNA: TGTGCCAGTAGGCCAGGGGTTAGCAATCAGCCCCAGCATTTT. The encoded protein is CASRPGVSNQPQHF. The full variable domain, completed using reference TRBV19 and TRBJ1-5, is DGGITQSPKYLFRKEGQNVTLSCEQNLNHDAMYWYRQDPGQGLRLIYYSQIVNDFQKGDIAEGYSVSREKKESFPLTVTSAQKNPTAFYLCASRPGVSNQPQHFGDGTRLSIL.

The chain combines TRBV5-1 with TRBJ2-7; 9 nucleotides align to TRBD2. Germline assignment: CDR1 SGHRS and CDR2 YFSETQ. The CDR3 covers 13 residues. With V trimmed by 2 bases and J by 4 bases, 1 base remained unmatched. The CDR3 DNA follows: TGCGCCAGCAGCTTTGCGGGGGGGTACGAGCAGTACTTC. It encodes CASSFAGGYEQYF. The full variable domain, rest sourced from reference TRBV5-1 and TRBJ2-7, is KAGVTQTPRYLIKTRGQQVTLSCSPISGHRSVSWYQQTPGQGLQFLFEYFSETQRNKGNFPGRFSGRQFSNSRSEMNVSTLELGDSALYLCASSFAGGYEQYFGPGTRLTVT.

J is TRBJ1-5 and V is TRBV27; weak D call: TRBD1 (6 bases). V lost 4 bases and J lost 6, with 10 bases in between. Germline values: CDR1 MNHEY, CDR2 SMNVEV (reference sequence). The CDR3 is 13 amino acids. The CDR3 DNA reads TGTGCCAGCAGTTCAGGGGCTGGTCAGCCCCAGCATTTT. It encodes CASSSGAGQPQHF.